This TCR beta chain was sequenced during a study of T cell changes during pregnancy in multiple sclerosis. Deletions cut 0 bases from V and 9 bases from J, with 9 bases between. Germline CDR1 reads MNHEY; CDR2 reads SVGAGI. The CDR3 is made up of 13 amino acids. Using immunoSEQ multiplex PCR, the repertoire was profiled, and TCRdb retains in-frame clones only, with some absent. Here the sample spans around 50,000 clones, approximately 91% being singletons. The sequencing used CD4+ T cells from peripheral blood mononuclear cells, collected after pregnancy. This sequence was found in a female donor in good health, enrolled as a control in a pregnancy study. The chain is built from TRBV6-5 and TRBJ2-4; the D gene is possibly TRBD1 (6 bases). DNA of the CDR3: TGTGCCAGCAGTTACTCAGGGACATCCATTCAGTACTTC. Translation gives CASSYSGTSIQYF.